These 8 T cell receptor beta chains share one sample of origin, sequenced in a study of blood T cell repertoires in COVID-19. The protocol was immunoSEQ multiplex PCR, while the TCRdb copy is restricted to in-frame clones and leaves out a portion. There are 140,000 to 150,000 clones in the sample; roughly 85% occur only once, and about 2.5% lies in the top ten. The sequencing sample was made of peripheral blood. The receptors come from a human donor with acute or convalescent COVID-19. The donor label of this sample is uncertain.

The chain couples TRBV7-9 to TRBJ1-3; the match to TRBD1 covers 9 bases. CDR3 length: 16 residues. The germline V gene has CDR1 SEHNR and CDR2 FQNEAQ (reference sequence). Germline trimming cut 4 bases from V and 0 bases from J; bases unmatched to any gene: 4. The CDR3 bases are TGTGCCAGCAGCTGGGGACAGGGAGCCTCTGGAAACACCATATATTTT. This sequence encodes CASSWGQGASGNTIYF. Complete variable domain (other parts from reference TRBV7-9 and TRBJ1-3): DTGVSQNPRHKITKRGQNVTFRCDPISEHNRLYWYRQTLGQGPEFLTYFQNEAQLEKSRLLSDRFSAERPKGSFSTLEIQRTEQGDSAMYLCASSWGQGASGNTIYFGEGSWLTVV.

The chain joins TRBV21-1 to TRBJ2-7; the table's TRBD2 call for D was not verified on the DNA. TRBV21-1 is a documented pseudogene. This CDR3 has 18 amino acids. CDR3 coding DNA: TGTGCCAGCAGCAAAGGAGCAAGCGGGACCTCTAAATCCTACGAGCAGTACGTC. Amino acid sequence: CASSKGASGTSKSYEQYV.

Concerning this clone itself: In the same sample, other DNA sequences code for this CDR3. The V gene is TRBV9, the J gene TRBJ1-2, with 8 bases identical to TRBD1. CDR1 and CDR2 from the germline V gene are SGDLS and YYNGEE. The J segment lost 1 base and the V segment lost 2 bases, leaving 1 base of the junction unmatched. CDR3 length equals 14 residues. Here the CDR3 reads CASSVGQVNYGYTF. The CDR3 region has the DNA TGTGCCAGCAGCGTGGGACAGGTTAACTATGGCTACACCTTC. Full variable domain (outside the CDR3, taken from reference TRBV9 and TRBJ1-2): DSGVTQTPKHLITATGQRVTLRCSPRSGDLSVYWYQQSLDQGLQFLIQYYNGEERAKGNILERFSAQQFPDLHSELNLSSLELGDSALYFCASSVGQVNYGYTFGSGTRLTVV.

This clone was observed a few times. The genes are TRBV19 and TRBJ1-3, with D possibly TRBD1 on 5 matching bases. The ends were cut back, 4 bases at V and 0 bases at J, with 13 bases in the middle. CDR1 is LNHDA and CDR2 is SQIVND in the germline V gene (reference sequence). This CDR3 contains 16 residues. The CDR3 loop is CASSTNQGNSGNTIYF. CDR3 nucleotides: TGTGCCAGTAGTACTAACCAGGGAAACTCTGGAAACACCATATATTTT.

The rearrangement joins TRBV7-8 to TRBJ1-3; D ambiguous. This CDR3 contains 13 residues. Trimming left V 4 bases short and J 4 bases short, with 8 bases between. Germline CDR1 reads SGHVS; CDR2 reads FQNEAQ. CDR3 in DNA: TGTGCCAGCAGCTCTATGAGGGGAAACACCATATATTTT. This codes for CASSSMRGNTIYF.

This clone was seen just once. The V gene is TRBV7-3, the J gene TRBJ2-1, with 11 bases matching TRBD2. There are 15 residues in the CDR3. Trimming removed 2 bases from V and 3 bases from J; junction bases left unmatched: 0. Germline-derived CDR1 and CDR2 are SGHTA and FQGTGA. The CDR3 DNA follows: TGTGCCAGCAGCTTAGGGACTAGCGGCTACAATGAGCAGTTCTTC. Encoded protein: CASSLGTSGYNEQFF.

The chain employs TRBV28 and TRBJ1-1; 11 bases fit TRBD1. J was trimmed by 5 bases and V by 5 bases; bases with no gene match: 10. The CDR3 is 16 residues long. Germline assignment: CDR1 MDHEN and CDR2 SYDVKM. CDR3 protein: CASSQGQGAFRTEAFF. The CDR3 region has the DNA TGTGCCAGCAGTCAAGGACAGGGGGCGTTTAGAACTGAAGCTTTCTTT.

In its sample, this clone was seen once. The J gene is TRBJ1-6, the V gene TRBV5-4, with no clear D. Germline-derived CDR1 and CDR2 are SGHNT and YYREEE (reference sequence). This CDR3 comprises 17 residues. Deletions cut 4 bases from V and 6 bases from J, with 20 bases between. The CDR3 here is CASSQGNRGVSNSPLHF. In nucleotides, the CDR3 is TGTGCCAGCAGCCAAGGGAATCGCGGGGTGAGTAATTCACCCCTCCACTTT.